The clone carrying this T cell receptor (beta chain) showed up just a few times. This same CDR3 is encoded by further DNA sequences in the sample. The data belong to a study of cytomegalovirus exposure and HLA in healthy donors. The PCR employed 60 Vbeta primers together with 13 Jbeta primers. Some clones are missing from TCRdb's copy, which holds only in-frame ones; the method was immunoSEQ multiplex PCR. The data show some 120,000 clones, over 65% seen once. This TCR was sampled from a man aged 18-30 years in good health and CMV-seropositive. The sample comprised PBMCs.

CDR3 in amino acids: CASSTPGGGRETQYF. The CDR3, as DNA: TGTGCCAGTAGTACCCCGGGAGGGGGAAGAGAGACCCAGTACTTC. This chain joins TRBV19 and TRBJ2-5, with 8 bases fitting TRBD2. Germline values: CDR1 LNHDA, CDR2 SQIVND (reference sequence). V dropped 4 bases and J dropped 4; count of bases not matched to a gene: 8. CDR3 length equals 15 residues.